This TCR beta chain was identified during a study of cytomegalovirus exposure and HLA in healthy donors. Study-level points and caveats: TCR beta V segments were, for the most part, productive about 87% or about 30% of the time in an earlier analysis. The authors reported that TCR beta sequences could predict HLA-A and HLA-B alleles. These predictions were accurate for most subjects in the first cohort.

60 Vbeta and 13 Jbeta primers were used in PCR. TCRdb's copy holds only in-frame clones and misses some; the assay was immunoSEQ multiplex PCR. The sample totals about 170,000 clones; its top ten clones hold approximately 0.82%. About this clone itself: The target antigen is unknown.

The CDR3 sequence is 15 residues long. Germline CDR1 and CDR2: SEHNR and FQNEAQ (reference sequence). V lost 5 bases to trimming and J lost 4 bases; unmatched junction nucleotides: 7. The sample consisted of PBMCs. The clonotype originates from a woman under 30 in good health and CMV-seropositive. The V gene is TRBV7-9, the J gene TRBJ2-5; 10 bases align to TRBD1. CDR3 region: CASSALTGGRETQYF. As DNA, the CDR3 is TGTGCCAGCAGCGCCTTGACAGGGGGCAGAGAGACCCAGTACTTC. The full variable domain, with the rest looked up from reference TRBV7-9 and TRBJ2-5, is DTGVSQNPRHKITKRGQNVTFRCDPISEHNRLYWYRQTLGQGPEFLTYFQNEAQLEKSRLLSDRFSAERPKGSFSTLEIQRTEQGDSAMYLCASSALTGGRETQYFGPGTRLLVL.